This T cell receptor (beta chain) was found in a study of T cell repertoires in cytomegalovirus infection. Study context: Recently identified HLA-C-restricted CMV epitopes were among the peptides used. CMV infection together with matching HLA type was indicated by public TCR beta signatures.

There are a few counts of this clonotype. Its antigen remains unknown. Regarding the study as a whole: Adding up the frequency of public TCR beta families identified people who carried CMV plus the relevant HLA. What dominated the ex vivo response were HLA-C-restricted CMV-specific TCR beta clonotypes.

Each CDR3 protein gets one entry after TCRdb re-called the reads with MiXCR. This repertoire shows some 940,000 distinct CDR3 sequences, around 31% found once; its top ten account for around 15%. CDR3 size: 17 residues. Deletions cut 1 base from V and 1 base from J, with 16 bases between. Germline CDR1 and CDR2: SGHTA and FQGNSA. The chain recombines TRBV7-2 with TRBJ2-5; no definite D call. The TCR comes from a human donor in good health (CMV status not recorded). Some clones in this sample may be carry-over from other donors' samples. This sample comprised cultured CD8+ T cells from PBMCs, obtained from culture after CMV antigen stimulation. CDR3 coding DNA: TGTGCCAGCAGCTTAGAGCTTATGGGGTTCCTCCAAGAGACCCAGTACTTC. Protein sequence: CASSLELMGFLQETQYF. Based on the CDR3 plus reference TRBV7-2 and TRBJ2-5, the full variable domain is GAGVSQSPSNKVTEKGKDVELRCDPISGHTALYWYRQSLGQGLEFLIYFQGNSAPDKSGLPSDRFSAERTGGSVSTLTIQRTQQEDSAVYLCASSLELMGFLQETQYFGPGTRLLVL.